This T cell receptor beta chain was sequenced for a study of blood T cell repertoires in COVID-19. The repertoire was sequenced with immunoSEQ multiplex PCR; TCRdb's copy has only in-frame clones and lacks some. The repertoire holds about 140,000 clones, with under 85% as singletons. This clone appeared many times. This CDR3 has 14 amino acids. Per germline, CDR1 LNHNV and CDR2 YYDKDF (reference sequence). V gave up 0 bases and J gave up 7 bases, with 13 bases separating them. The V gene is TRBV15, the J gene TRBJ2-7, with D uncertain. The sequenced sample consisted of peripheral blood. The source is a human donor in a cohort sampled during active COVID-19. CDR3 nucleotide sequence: TGTGCCACCAGCAGAGAGGTGGCCGCTCGTGAGCAGTACTTC. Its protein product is CATSREVAAREQYF.